A single T cell receptor beta chain is shown here with its context. Its antigen is currently not known. No much larger clone is present one base from it, and per-base qualities are unavailable. The sample's time point label, in plain terms: individuals recovered from natural SARS-CoV-2 infection. The CDR3 numbers 12 residues from cysteine through phenylalanine. The retained sequence is limited to the CDR3, 36 bases, with the frame set at the first base. From the germline V gene, CDR1 is SQVTM and CDR2 is ANQGSEA. Deletion took 2 bases off V and 4 bases off J, with a span of 6 bases between the germline ends. This record belongs to a study of Ad26.COV2.S vaccination and SARS-CoV-2 variants (dated by TCRdb to the early 2020s). Background on the whole study: TCRbeta repertoire sequencing was used to assess the specificity and breadth of SARS-CoV-2-reactive T cell receptors after Ad26.COV2.S vaccination. A total of 32 samples were included in the TCR-sequenced set, comprising around 19 Ad26.COV2.S vaccine recipients, 5 placebo recipients and 8 SARS-CoV-2 convalescent individuals.

The immunoSEQ Assay was the method used to sequence TCRbeta CDR3 regions. After extraction, genomic DNA underwent amplification by bias-controlled multiplex PCR, followed by high-throughput sequencing. Under the source paper's analysis protocol: To quantify the absolute abundance of every unique TCRbeta CDR3 region, sequences were collapsed and filtered. T cell fraction was estimated by normalization of TCRbeta template counts to usable DNA, with usable DNA being measured through amplification of reference genes present in all nucleated cells. Repertoire TCRs were annotated as SARS-CoV-2-specific when V gene, CDR3 amino acid sequence and J gene were exactly matched to a known reactive TCR set. The reference SARS-CoV-2 TCR set came from MIRA and was filtered for enrichment in COVID-19-positive ImmuneCODE repertoires, removing public or cross-reactive TCRs. Drawing on the MIRA antigens, annotated TCRs were analysed further at the level of specific ORF or position within ORF. Breadth was defined as annotated unique rearrangements over total unique productive rearrangements; depth was the summed frequency of those rearrangements. Group comparisons of TCR breadth used two-sided Wilcoxon rank-sum tests. TCRdb provides this immuneACCESS table in a form limited to in-frame rearrangements. Some clones are lacking; in checked studies, under half of them reflect an unresolved V gene, and why the rest are absent is not known. V and J calls and clone size are those listed in that table; D and trimming were worked out from the DNA. In all, the sample holds some 190,000 clones, and 87% of those were seen once. The ten biggest clones cover about 5.5% of the sample.

Points the paper makes about the study in general: Comparable non-spike TCR breadth was observed between vaccine and placebo recipients, consistent with only spike being contained in the vaccine. After vaccination, spike-specific CD8+ and CD4+ T cell responses were reported to show substantial breadth. According to the authors, total T cell responses may have been underestimated by the TCR breadth and depth analyses. Higher spike-specific TCR breadth was observed in Ad26.COV2.S recipients than in placebo recipients (P = 0.0014).

The receptor chain draws on TRBV29-1 and TRBJ2-1; there is no confident call for the D gene. The origin of this receptor is a human donor who had recovered from COVID-19. The sequencing here drew on peripheral blood, taken after recovery from COVID-19. The CDR3 here reads CSVESRYNEQFF. In nucleotide form, the sequence is TGCAGCGTTGAAAGTCGGTACAATGAGCAGTTCTTC.